Shown below are 16 T cell receptor beta chains from a single sample sequenced in a study of T cells in women clearing cervical HPV infection. Data came from immunoSEQ multiplex PCR; TCRdb stores just in-frame clones and leaves some out. This listing includes about 30,000 clones. The sample was blood buffy coat. These receptors all come from a woman aged 18-69 years with a cervical HPV16 infection that either progressed to CIN3+ or cleared (not recorded which).

As to this clone: The read falls 3 residues short of the CDR3 end, and the missing part is taken from the germline J gene. The chain has TRBV10-1 and TRBJ2-7, with TRBD2 matching 13 bases. Germline V gives CDR1 WNHNN, CDR2 SYGVQD (reference sequence). The CDR3 extends over 17 amino acids. The J segment lost 5 bases and the V segment lost 9 bases, leaving 16 bases of the junction unmatched. Partial CDR3 DNA: TGCGCCAGTCGAACGGGACTAGCGGGATCATTTCTCCACGAG. This sequence encodes CASRTGLAGSFLHE. In full, the CDR3 reads CASRTGLAGSFLHEQYF.

Concerning this clone itself: The read ends 3 residues shy of where the CDR3 ends; the end is completed using the germline J gene. The V gene is TRBV18, the J gene TRBJ2-7, with a possible D match to TRBD1 (5 bases). This CDR3 region has 15 residues. The ends were cut back, 1 base at V and 1 base at J, with 11 bases in the middle. Germline V CDR1 and CDR2: KGHSH, LQKENI. Incomplete CDR3 DNA: TGTGCCAGCTCACCACAGGGGCCCGGATCCTACGAG. It specifies CASSPQGPGSYE. In full, the CDR3 is CASSPQGPGSYEQYF.

CDR3 sequence reads: CASSYRGRDTEAFF. Partial CDR3 DNA: TGTGCCAGTAGTTACAGGGGAAGGGACACTGAA. This sequence joins TRBV19 and TRBJ1-1; 7 nucleotides match TRBD1. The sequenced fragment ends 3 residues before the CDR3 boundary, so the rest is inferred from the germline J gene. The trim removed 5 bases at V and 3 bases at J, leaving 6 bases unmatched. This CDR3 comprises 14 residues. Germline loops: CDR1 LNHDA, CDR2 SQIVND (reference sequence).

As for this clone: The observed sequence ends 3 residues before the CDR3 terminus, with the missing tail filled in from the germline J gene. V and J are TRBV5-8 and TRBJ2-2; 7 nucleotides line up with TRBD2. The length of the CDR3 is 15 residues. Germline CDR1 reads SGHTS; CDR2 reads YDEGEE. The V gene end was trimmed by 4 bases and the J gene end by 0 bases; junction bases not matched to a gene: 3. The covered CDR3 bases are TGTGCCAGCAGCCCCGGGACTACGAACACCGGGGAG. Its protein is CASSPGTTNTGE. The whole CDR3 protein reads CASSPGTTNTGELFF.

For this clone: Coverage ceases 3 residues before the CDR3 finishes, and the germline J gene fills in the end. The rearrangement joins TRBV19 to TRBJ2-1; D is ambiguous. The germline gives CDR1 LNHDA, CDR2 SQIVND (reference sequence). V was clipped by 0 bases and J by 4 bases, with 10 bases between them. This CDR3 spans 15 amino acids. CDR3 region: CASSIDPRRYNEQFF. Partial CDR3 DNA: TGTGCCAGTAGTATAGATCCCAGGAGATACAATGAG.

Turning to this clone: Read coverage stops 3 residues before the CDR3 terminus; the germline J gene supplies the remainder. The rearrangement links TRBV7-6 to TRBJ2-2; D may be TRBD1 (5 bases). CDR3 length: 15 amino acids. The germline CDR1 and CDR2 sequences are SGHVS and FNYEAQ. This chain's CDR3 is CASSRTLLGDSPLFF. Incomplete CDR3 DNA: TGTGCCAGCAGCCGCACACTCCTAGGGGATTCACCG. The full variable domain, with the rest looked up from reference TRBV7-6 and TRBJ2-2, is GAGVSQSPRYKVTKRGQDVALRCDPISGHVSLYWYRQALGQGPEFLTYFNYEAQQDKSGLPNDRFSAERPEGSISTLTIQRTEQRDSAMYRCASSRTLLGDSPLFFGEGSRLTVL.

Remarks on this clone: The CDR3 extends 3 residues past the end of the read, so its final part is completed from the germline J gene. The chain links TRBV18 to TRBJ2-1; D gene unclear. In germline, CDR1 is KGHSH, CDR2 LQKENI. The length of the CDR3 is 14 residues. The V end was cut by 6 bases, the J end by 0 bases, with 9 bases between. The chain's CDR3 is CASSLSSSYNEQFF. Partial CDR3 DNA: TGTGCCAGCTCCCTCTCCAGCTCCTACAATGAG.

With respect to this clone: The sequenced fragment ends 3 residues before the CDR3 boundary, so the rest is inferred from the germline J gene. This chain uses TRBV20-1 with TRBJ2-1, with TRBD2 matching 7 bases. Germline values: CDR1 DFQATT, CDR2 SNEGSKA (reference sequence). The trim removed 5 bases at V and 0 bases at J, leaving 7 bases unmatched. This CDR3 comprises 15 residues. CDR3 sequence: CSAWGGSSSYNEQFF. The DNA read from the CDR3 is TGCAGTGCTTGGGGGGGTTCTAGCTCCTACAATGAG.

Note on this clone: The sample has other DNA sequences that encode this CDR3 too. The CDR3 DNA, read in part, is TGTGCCAGCAGCCCACTAGCGGGTAGAACCGGGGAG. It encodes CASSPLAGRTGE. In full, the CDR3 reads CASSPLAGRTGELFF. V and J are TRBV11-2 and TRBJ2-2; 9 nucleotides line up with TRBD2. Sequencing ends 3 residues short of the CDR3 end; the germline J gene provides the rest. The CDR3 covers 15 residues. V trimming: 5 bases; J trimming: 5 bases; junction bases outside the gene matches: 6. Germline lookup yields CDR1 SGHAT and CDR2 FQNNGV. Full variable domain (missing parts from reference TRBV11-2 and TRBJ2-2): EAGVAQSPRYKIIEKRQSVAFWCNPISGHATLYWYQQILGQGPKLLIQFQNNGVVDDSQLPKDRFSAERLKGVDSTLKIQPAKLEDSAVYLCASSPLAGRTGELFFGEGSRLTVL.

Notes on this clone: The read finishes 3 residues shy of the CDR3 end, and the germline J gene is used to complete it. Other DNA sequences in this sample translate to the same CDR3. This chain uses TRBV7-3 with TRBJ2-3; the D gene is possibly TRBD2 (7 bases). The V and J ends lost 2 bases and 4 bases respectively, with 13 bases between them. Looked up from germline, CDR1 is SGHTA and CDR2 is FQGTGA. This CDR3 contains 15 residues. The part of the CDR3 DNA that was read is TGTGCCAGCAGCTTAGGAGGGGGGGCGGCAGATACG. Protein sequence: CASSLGGGAADT. The CDR3 in full is CASSLGGGAADTQYF.

Details on this clone: Read data end 3 residues before the CDR3 end; the end is taken from the germline J gene. The chain has TRBV13 and TRBJ2-4, with 9 positions matching TRBD1. Germline V lookup: CDR1 PRHDT, CDR2 FYEKMQ (reference sequence). This CDR3 contains 17 residues. CDR3: CASSARTGELGNQPQYF. The part of the CDR3 DNA that was read is TGTGCCAGCAGCGCAAGGACAGGGGAGCTGGGCAATCAGCCT.

A note on this clone: From the germline J gene comes the end of the CDR3, since the read stops 3 residues before it. The chain carries TRBV5-1 and TRBJ2-2, with D possibly being TRBD1 (5 bases). V was shortened by 6 bases and J by 2 bases, with 17 bases between the two germline ends. Germline lookup yields CDR1 SGHRS and CDR2 YFSETQ. CDR3 size: 16 residues. The chain's CDR3 is CASKQTAQSNTGELFF. The CDR3 bases that were read are TGCGCCAGCAAACAGACAGCCCAATCTAACACCGGGGAG. Filled out from reference TRBV5-1 and TRBJ2-2, the complete variable domain reads KAGVTQTPRYLIKTRGQQVTLSCSPISGHRSVSWYQQTPGQGLQFLFEYFSETQRNKGNFPGRFSGRQFSNSRSEMNVSTLELGDSALYLCASKQTAQSNTGELFFGEGSRLTVL.

This CDR3 reads CSVDKNTEAFF. The sequenced part of the CDR3 DNA is TGCAGCGTTGACAAGAACACTGAA. V gene TRBV29-1 combines with J gene TRBJ1-1; no clear D. The read terminates 3 residues ahead of where the CDR3 ends, so the germline J gene completes it. CDR3 length: 11 residues. V shed 3 bases and J shed 1 base, with 3 bases lying between them. Germline V gives CDR1 SQVTM, CDR2 ANQGSEA.

About this clone: The CDR3 goes on 3 residues after the read ends, and that part is filled in from the germline J gene. The V and J genes are TRBV7-2 and TRBJ1-2; the D is unclear. The CDR3 loop spans 13 amino acids. Germline assignment: CDR1 SGHTA and CDR2 FQGNSA. The CDR3: CASNLQLGNDYTF. Incomplete CDR3 DNA: TGTGCCAGCAACCTCCAGCTGGGCAATGAC.

Points on this clone: The read finishes 3 residues shy of the CDR3 end, and the germline J gene is used to complete it. V is TRBV18 and J is TRBJ1-2; 7 positions match TRBD1. Per germline, CDR1 KGHSH and CDR2 LQKENI. This CDR3 contains 13 residues. The DNA read from the CDR3 is TGTGCCAGCTCACCGGGGACAGCGGACGAC. Protein: CASSPGTADD. The whole CDR3 sequence reads CASSPGTADDYTF.

Note on this clone: The CDR3 extends 3 residues past the end of the read, so its final part is completed from the germline J gene. The chain couples TRBV7-6 to TRBJ1-2; D is undetermined. Germline V gene lookup returns CDR1 SGHVS and CDR2 FNYEAQ. The CDR3 has 13 residues. CDR3 DNA, as far as it was read: TGTGCCAGCAGCTTAGCGCTAGCGGATACC. Amino acid sequence: CASSLALADT. The complete CDR3 protein is CASSLALADTYTF.